This T cell receptor (beta chain) was observed in a study of blood T cell repertoires in COVID-19. Method: immunoSEQ multiplex PCR; TCRdb's copy keeps in-frame clones and lacks some. The sample yields some 250,000 clones, around four fifths seen once. The clonotype originates from a man aged 35 to 55 with active or convalescent COVID-19. The sample was peripheral blood.

The CDR3 sequence: CASSFGTVPTGELFF. CDR3 DNA sequence: TGTGCCAGCAGTTTCGGGACAGTACCCACCGGGGAGCTGTTTTTT. V is TRBV6-5 and J is TRBJ2-2; 7 bases match TRBD1. This CDR3 contains 15 residues. The V gene end was trimmed by 4 bases and the J gene end by 4 bases; junction bases not matched to a gene: 6. Looked up from germline, CDR1 is MNHEY and CDR2 is SVGAGI.